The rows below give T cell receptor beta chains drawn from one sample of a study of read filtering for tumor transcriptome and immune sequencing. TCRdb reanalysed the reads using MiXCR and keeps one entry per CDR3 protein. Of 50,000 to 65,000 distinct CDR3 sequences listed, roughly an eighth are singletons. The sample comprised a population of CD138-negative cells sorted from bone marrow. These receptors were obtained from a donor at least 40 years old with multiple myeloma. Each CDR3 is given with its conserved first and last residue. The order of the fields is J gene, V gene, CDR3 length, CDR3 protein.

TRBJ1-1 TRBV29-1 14 CSVDSRRANTEAFF
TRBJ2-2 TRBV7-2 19 CASSFLPRVTSGNTGELFF
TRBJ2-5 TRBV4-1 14 CASSQLPSEETQYF
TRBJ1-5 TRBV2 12 CASSASNQPQHF
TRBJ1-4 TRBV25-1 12 CASSESEGKLFF
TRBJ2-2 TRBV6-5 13 CASTWVNTGELFF
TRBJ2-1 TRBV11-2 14 CASSKGLAGDIPFF
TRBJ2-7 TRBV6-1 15 CASSEVQDRPSTWNF
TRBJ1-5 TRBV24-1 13 CATSTESNQPQHF
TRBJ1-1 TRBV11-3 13 CASSPQMNTEAFF
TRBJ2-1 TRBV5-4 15 CASSRKNRADNEQFF
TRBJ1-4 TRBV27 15 CASSSAGTANRKLFF
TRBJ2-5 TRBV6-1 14 CASSESGQPETQHF
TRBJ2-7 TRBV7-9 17 CASSLTPGTSTAYEQYF
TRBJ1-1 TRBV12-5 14 CASSVRGQDTEAFF
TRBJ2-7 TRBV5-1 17 CASSLQPRGSSSYEQYF
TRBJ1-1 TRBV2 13 CASSEYRNTEAFF
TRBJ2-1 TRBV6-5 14 CASSRDIAYNEQFF
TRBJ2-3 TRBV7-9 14 CASSRSDRGDTQYF
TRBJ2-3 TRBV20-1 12 CSARGDTDTQYF
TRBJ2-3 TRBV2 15 CASSEKRGQTDTQYF
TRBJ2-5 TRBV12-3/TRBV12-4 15 CASSSNSGGGETQNF
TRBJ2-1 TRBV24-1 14 CATTGGPDYNEQFF
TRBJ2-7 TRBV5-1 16 CASRRTGTRDSYEQYF
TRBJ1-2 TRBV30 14 CAWSLGADWYGYTF
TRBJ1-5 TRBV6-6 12 CASSDSNQPQHF
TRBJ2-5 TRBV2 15 CASSELLAVEETQYF
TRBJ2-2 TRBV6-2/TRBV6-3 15 CAIKTGTLNTGELFF
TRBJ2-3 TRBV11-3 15 CASSFRGRSTDTQYF
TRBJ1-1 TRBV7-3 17 CASSLVSTGGGGTEAFF
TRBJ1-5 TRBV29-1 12 CSFIRETQPQHF
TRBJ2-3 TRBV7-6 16 CASSSNRGLSTDTQYF
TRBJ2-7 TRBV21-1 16 CASSTRTAGTEDEQYF
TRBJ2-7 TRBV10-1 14 CASSESQGSYEQYF
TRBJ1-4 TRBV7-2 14 CASKQRTTNEKLFF
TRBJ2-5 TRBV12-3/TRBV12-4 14 CASSLNGGTETQYF
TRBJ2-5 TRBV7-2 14 CASSPDRGQETQYF
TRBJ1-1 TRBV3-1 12 CASSNRNTEAFF
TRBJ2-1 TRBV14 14 CASSLGLAGAEQFF
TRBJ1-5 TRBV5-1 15 CASSPEGGGGQPQHF
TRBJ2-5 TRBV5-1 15 CASSLNVAIGGTQYF
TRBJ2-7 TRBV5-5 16 CASSLEGQGFSYEQYF
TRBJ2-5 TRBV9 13 CASSVDGSETQYF
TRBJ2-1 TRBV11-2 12 CASNPREGEQFF
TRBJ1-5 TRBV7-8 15 CASSLYWGDGQPQHF
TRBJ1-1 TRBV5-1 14 CASSLASGGTEAFF
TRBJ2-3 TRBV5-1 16 CASSLGNTGGADTQYF
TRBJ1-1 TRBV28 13 CASSLTEAAEAFF
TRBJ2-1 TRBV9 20 CASSVAEGQRARSSYNEQFF
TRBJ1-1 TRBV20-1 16 CSAREALRGRKTEAFF
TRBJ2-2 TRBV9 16 CASSGPWGGLTGELFF
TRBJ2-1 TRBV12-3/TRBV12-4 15 CASTDVLSSYNEQFF
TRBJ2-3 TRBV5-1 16 CASSLDQGAPSRPQYF